The clone carrying this T cell receptor beta chain was detected only a few times. The antigen remains unidentified. Mismatch with germline at one junction end may stem from a read error. This record comes from a study of pediatric ulcerative colitis. Findings and caveats of the study: Repertoires came from total lymphocyte DNA, not specific subsets.

Germline V gives CDR1 SSHAT, CDR2 FNYEAQ (reference sequence). The CDR3 runs 15 residues. The survey-level immunoSEQ assay was used. Libraries were prepared by immunoSEQ multiplex PCR; TCRdb keeps only in-frame clonotypes and omits some of them. The sample includes 50,000 to 65,000 clones, less than 90% of them seen just once. No immunosuppressive drugs were given to ulcerative colitis patients before diagnostic colonoscopy. The blood sample was taken during the colonoscopy visit. The sequenced material came from blood. The rearrangement uses TRBV7-7 and TRBJ2-7, with 7 bases aligning to TRBD2. This TCR was sampled from a boy younger than 18 with severe ulcerative colitis. CDR3 protein: CASSLGPRESYEQYF. The DNA for the CDR3 is TGTGCTAGCAGCTTGGGTCCGCGGGAGTCCTACGAGCAGTACTTC.